The 8 T cell receptor beta chains below come from one sample, sequenced in a study of sequential checkpoint blockade in melanoma. Treatment described: randomized to nivolumab then ipilimumab (arm A) or the reverse (arm B). This table comes from immunoSEQ multiplex PCR, and its TCRdb copy is limited to in-frame clones, with some not included. Of some 13,000 clones in the sample, around 69% were seen once. The specimen was CD8+ T cells sorted from blood (inferred from file names), collected from a patient given nivolumab and ipilimumab in sequence. These receptors all stem from a human donor with melanoma.

This clone has just a few counts. The chain carries TRBV19 and TRBJ1-5; D gene ambiguous. Trimming stripped 8 bases from V and 2 bases from J, with 13 bases between. Germline V lookup: CDR1 LNHDA, CDR2 SQIVND (reference sequence). This CDR3 region has 14 residues. The CDR3 DNA follows: TGTGCCAGTTGGAGCGGCACGGGCAATCAGCCCCAGCATTTT. It is translated as CASWSGTGNQPQHF.

The sample holds a few counts of this clone. The junction departs from the called germline gene at one end, perhaps through a read error. The V call is TRBV7-7, the J call TRBJ1-3; TRBD1 agrees at 10 bases. CDR3 length: 15 residues. The germline gives CDR1 SSHAT, CDR2 FNYEAQ (reference sequence). The CDR3: CASSSGTGVGNTIYF. The CDR3 nucleotides read TGTGCTAGCAGCTCCGGGACAGGGGTTGGAAACACCATATATTTT. The complete variable domain, with remaining parts taken from reference TRBV7-7 and TRBJ1-3, reads GAGVSQSPRYKVTKRGQDVTLRCDPISSHATLYWYQQALGQGPEFLTYFNYEAQPDKSGLPSDRFSAERPEGSISTLTIQRTEQRDSAMYRCASSSGTGVGNTIYFGEGSWLTVV.

J is TRBJ2-7 and V is TRBV19; D perhaps matches TRBD1 (5 bases). CDR3 size: 15 residues. The germline V gene has CDR1 LNHDA and CDR2 SQIVND (reference sequence). Trimming cost V 1 base and J 3 bases, with 13 bases left between them. The DNA for the CDR3 is TGTGCCAGTAGTATAGTTTGGGGCACCCGCTACGAGCAGTACTTC. It is translated as CASSIVWGTRYEQYF.

This chain links TRBV19 with TRBJ1-5; D perhaps matches TRBD1 (5 bases). V lost 3 bases and J lost 7, with 10 bases in between. Per germline, CDR1 LNHDA and CDR2 SQIVND (reference sequence). The length of the CDR3 is 13 residues. In nucleotides, the CDR3 is TGTGCCAGTAGTATGCCAGGGCAACAGCCCCAGCATTTT. Protein product: CASSMPGQQPQHF.

CDR3 DNA: TGTGCCTGGACTAAACAGGGGTTGGAGGAAAAACTGTTTTTT. Residues: CAWTKQGLEEKLFF. J is TRBJ1-4 and V is TRBV30; 7 nucleotides align to TRBD1. This CDR3 contains 14 residues. From germline, CDR1 is GTSNPN and CDR2 SVGIG (reference sequence). Losses at the gene ends were 4 bases for V and 8 bases for J; bases not matched to a gene: 10. Full variable domain (missing parts from reference TRBV30 and TRBJ1-4): SQTIHQWPATLVQPVGSPLSLECTVEGTSNPNLYWYRQAAGRGLQLLFYSVGIGQISSEVPQNLSASRPQDRQFILSSKKLLLSDSGFYLCAWTKQGLEEKLFFGSGTQLSVL.

The CDR3 loop reads CASGLVSLGDSYGYTF. For the CDR3, the DNA is TGTGCTAGTGGTTTGGTTTCTCTAGGAGACAGCTATGGCTACACCTTC. The chain employs TRBV12-5 and TRBJ1-2; D is perhaps TRBD1 (5 bases). The CDR3 consists of 16 residues. V was shortened by 0 bases and J by 4 bases, with 15 bases between the two germline ends. Germline V gene lookup returns CDR1 LGHNT and CDR2 FRNRAP.

The V gene is TRBV16, the J gene TRBJ2-5, with D possibly matching TRBD2 (5 bases). Germline CDR1 reads KGHSY; CDR2 reads FQNENV. The CDR3 covers 17 residues. V was trimmed by 0 bases and J by 2 bases, leaving 16 bases between them. The CDR3 DNA reads as TGTGCCAGCAGCCAATCTGCCGGGATTTCGGTTCAAGAGACCCAGTACTTC. Encoded protein: CASSQSAGISVQETQYF.

This clone is a singleton in its sample. One junction end disagrees with the germline gene, perhaps due to a read error. The chain recombines TRBV6-6 with TRBJ2-2; TRBD1 is a possible D gene (6 bases). The germline CDR1 and CDR2 sequences are MNHNY and SVGAGI (reference sequence). The CDR3 length is 13 residues. The CDR3 DNA follows: TGTGCCAGCAGGCAGGGGTACACCGGGGAGCTGCTTTTT. This codes for CASRQGYTGELLF.